This TCR beta chain is from a study of human T cells and chemical hapten exposure. Trimming removed 7 bases at V and 5 bases at J, with 24 bases between. There are 15 residues in the CDR3. CDR1 and CDR2 (germline): DFQATT, SNEGSKA (reference sequence). This clonotype was seen at least ten times. Its target is unknown. Study findings and constraints: Patch test score was positively correlated with the counts of PT1 expanded TCRs.

Time point specified: patch test 2, 6 weeks after DPC sensitization. The treatment is: therapeutic diphenylcyclopropenone sensitization with weekly scalp DPC. TCRdb passed the RACE reads through MiXCR, listing each CDR3 protein once. The data hold about 140,000 distinct CDR3 sequences, with approximately 10% observed a single time. Material: whole blood, obtained in connection with sensitization to the hapten diphenylcyclopropenone (DPC). This TCR was sampled from a woman in her forties or fifties with alopecia areata. Some clones in this sample may be carry-over from other donors' samples. The V gene is TRBV20-1, the J gene TRBJ2-7; maybe TRBD2 (5 bases). CDR3 in amino acids: CSVRGARALVDEQYF. CDR3 nucleotides: TGCAGTGTCAGAGGCGCGAGGGCCCTCGTTGACGAGCAGTACTTC.